This T cell receptor beta chain originates from a study of patients and donors after allogeneic stem cell transplantation. CDR1 and CDR2 (germline): ENHRY, SYGVKD. CDR3 length equals 17 residues. Trimming took 4 bases from V and 6 from J; bases not matched to a gene: 12. TCRdb redid the calling of the RT-PCR reads with MiXCR, one entry per CDR3 protein. Here the sample spans about a million distinct CDR3 sequences, over 15% being singletons. Material: blood, either unsorted or a sorted T cell fraction (not recorded which). This clonotype originated in a human donor who was either an allogeneic HSCT recipient or a stem cell or donor lymphocyte infusion donor (not recorded which). It is not recorded whose cells these are; they may come from a transplant donor. The chain uses TRBV10-3 and TRBJ2-2; the match to TRBD2 covers 9 bases. CDR3 loop: CAISGPSGGLVPGELFF. The CDR3 DNA sequence: TGTGCCATCAGTGGGCCAAGCGGGGGGTTGGTCCCCGGGGAGCTGTTTTTT.